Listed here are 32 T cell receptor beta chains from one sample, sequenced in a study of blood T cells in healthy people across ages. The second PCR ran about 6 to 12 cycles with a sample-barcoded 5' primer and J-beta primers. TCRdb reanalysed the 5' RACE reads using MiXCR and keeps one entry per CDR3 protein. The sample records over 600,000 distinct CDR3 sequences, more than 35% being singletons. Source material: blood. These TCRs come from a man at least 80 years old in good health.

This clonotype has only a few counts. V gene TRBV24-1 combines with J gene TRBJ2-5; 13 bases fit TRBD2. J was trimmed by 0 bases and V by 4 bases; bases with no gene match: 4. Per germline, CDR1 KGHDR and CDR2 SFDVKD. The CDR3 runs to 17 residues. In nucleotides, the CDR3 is TGTGCCACCAGTGACCCAGGACTAGCGGGAGACCAAGAGACCCAGTACTTC. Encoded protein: CATSDPGLAGDQETQYF.

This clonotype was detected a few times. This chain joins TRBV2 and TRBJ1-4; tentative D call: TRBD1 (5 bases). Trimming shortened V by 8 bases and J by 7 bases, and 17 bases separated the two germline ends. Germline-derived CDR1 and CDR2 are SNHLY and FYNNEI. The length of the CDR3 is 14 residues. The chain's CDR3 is CASRGVGDVEKLFF. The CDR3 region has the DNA TGTGCCAGCCGAGGGGTAGGGGATGTTGAAAAACTGTTTTTT.

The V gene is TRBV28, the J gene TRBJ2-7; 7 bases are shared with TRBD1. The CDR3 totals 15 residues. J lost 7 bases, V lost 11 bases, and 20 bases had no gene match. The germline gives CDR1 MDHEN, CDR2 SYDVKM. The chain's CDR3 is CAGKAPRGRENEQYF. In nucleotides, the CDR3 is TGTGCCGGCAAAGCCCCAAGGGGGCGCGAAAATGAGCAGTACTTC. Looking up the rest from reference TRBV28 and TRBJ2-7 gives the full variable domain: DVKVTQSSRYLVKRTGEKVFLECVQDMDHENMFWYRQDPGLGLRLIYFSYDVKMKEKGDIPEGYSVSREKKERFSLILESASTNQTSMYLCAGKAPRGRENEQYFGPGTRLTVT.

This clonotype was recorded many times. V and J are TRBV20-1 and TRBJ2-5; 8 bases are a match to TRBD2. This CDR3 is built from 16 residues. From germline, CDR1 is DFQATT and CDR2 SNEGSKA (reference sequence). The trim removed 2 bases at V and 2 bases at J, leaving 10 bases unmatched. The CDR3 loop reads CSARSDSSGHQETQYF. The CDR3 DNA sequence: TGCAGTGCTAGATCCGACTCTAGCGGGCATCAAGAGACCCAGTACTTC.

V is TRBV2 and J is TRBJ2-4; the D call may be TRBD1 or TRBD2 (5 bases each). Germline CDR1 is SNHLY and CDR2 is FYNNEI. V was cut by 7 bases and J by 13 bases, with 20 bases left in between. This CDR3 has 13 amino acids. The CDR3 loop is CASTWDGVYEQYF. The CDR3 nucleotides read TGTGCCAGCACCTGGGACGGGGTCTATGAGCAGTACTTC.

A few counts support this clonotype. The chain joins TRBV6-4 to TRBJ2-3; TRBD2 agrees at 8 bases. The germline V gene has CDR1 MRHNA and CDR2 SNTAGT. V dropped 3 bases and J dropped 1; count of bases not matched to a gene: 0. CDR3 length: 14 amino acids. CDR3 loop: CASSERGGTDTQYF. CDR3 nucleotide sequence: TGTGCCAGCAGTGAGCGGGGGGGCACAGATACGCAGTATTTT.

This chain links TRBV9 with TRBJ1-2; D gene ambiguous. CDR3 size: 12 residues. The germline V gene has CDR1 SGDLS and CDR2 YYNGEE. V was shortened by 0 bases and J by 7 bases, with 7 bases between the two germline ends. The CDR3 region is CASSVVWGGYTF. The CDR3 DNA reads TGTGCCAGCAGCGTAGTTTGGGGTGGCTACACCTTC.

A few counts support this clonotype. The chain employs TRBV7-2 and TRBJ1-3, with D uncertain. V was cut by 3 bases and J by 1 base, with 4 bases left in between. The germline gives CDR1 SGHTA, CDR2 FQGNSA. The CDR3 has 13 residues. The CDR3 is CASSFQSGNTIYF. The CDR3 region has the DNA TGTGCCAGCAGCTTCCAGTCTGGAAACACCATATATTTT.

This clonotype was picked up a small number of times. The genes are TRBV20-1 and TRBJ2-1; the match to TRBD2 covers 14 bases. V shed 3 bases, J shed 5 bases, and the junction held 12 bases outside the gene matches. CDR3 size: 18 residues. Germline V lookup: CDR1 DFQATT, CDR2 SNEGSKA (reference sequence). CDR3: CSARSLSGLAGVNNEQFF. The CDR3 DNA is TGCAGTGCTAGGTCCCTCTCGGGACTAGCGGGAGTTAACAATGAGCAGTTCTTC.

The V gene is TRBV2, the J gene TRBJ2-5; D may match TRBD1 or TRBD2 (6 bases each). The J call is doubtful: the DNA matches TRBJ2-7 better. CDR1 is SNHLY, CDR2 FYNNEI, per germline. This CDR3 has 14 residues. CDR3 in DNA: TGTGCCAGCAGTGGGGGGGCAAACCCCTACGAGCAGTACTTC. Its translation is CASSGGANPYEQYF.

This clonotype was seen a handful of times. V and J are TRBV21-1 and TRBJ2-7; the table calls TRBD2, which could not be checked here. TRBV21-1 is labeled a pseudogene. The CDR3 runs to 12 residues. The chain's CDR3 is CASGTSNYEQYF. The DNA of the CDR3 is TGTGCCAGCGGGACTAGTAATTACGAGCAGTACTTC.

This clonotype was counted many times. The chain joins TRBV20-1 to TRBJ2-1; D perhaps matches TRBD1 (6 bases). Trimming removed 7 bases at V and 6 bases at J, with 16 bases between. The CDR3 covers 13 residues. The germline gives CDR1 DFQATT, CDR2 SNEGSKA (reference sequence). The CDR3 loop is CSGAGDHFNEQFF. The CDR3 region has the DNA TGCAGTGGGGCAGGGGACCATTTCAATGAGCAGTTCTTC.

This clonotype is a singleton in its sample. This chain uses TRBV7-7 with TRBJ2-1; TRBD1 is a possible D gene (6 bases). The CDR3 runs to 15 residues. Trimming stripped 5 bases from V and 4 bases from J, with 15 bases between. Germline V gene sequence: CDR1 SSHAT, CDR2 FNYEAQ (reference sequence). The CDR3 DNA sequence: TGTGCCAGCAGCCTCGACAGGTCCCCATACAATGAGCAGTTCTTC. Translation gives CASSLDRSPYNEQFF. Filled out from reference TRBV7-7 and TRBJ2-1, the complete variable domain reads GAGVSQSPRYKVTKRGQDVTLRCDPISSHATLYWYQQALGQGPEFLTYFNYEAQPDKSGLPSDRFSAERPEGSISTLTIQRTEQRDSAMYRCASSLDRSPYNEQFFGPGTRLTVL.

Written as DNA, the CDR3 is TGTGCCAGCAGCGAGGCCCCACAAGAGGATGAAAAACTGTTTTTT. It specifies CASSEAPQEDEKLFF. V usage is TRBV9 and J usage is TRBJ1-4; unclear D gene. In germline, CDR1 is SGDLS, CDR2 YYNGEE. The CDR3 consists of 15 residues. V lost 3 bases, J lost 6 bases, and 15 bases lay in between.

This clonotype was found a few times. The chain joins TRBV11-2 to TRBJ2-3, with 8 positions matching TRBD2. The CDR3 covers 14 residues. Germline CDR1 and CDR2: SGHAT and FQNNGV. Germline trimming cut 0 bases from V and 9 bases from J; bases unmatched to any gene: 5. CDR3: CASSLDAGGQTQYF. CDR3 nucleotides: TGTGCCAGCAGCTTAGATGCGGGAGGACAAACGCAGTATTTT.

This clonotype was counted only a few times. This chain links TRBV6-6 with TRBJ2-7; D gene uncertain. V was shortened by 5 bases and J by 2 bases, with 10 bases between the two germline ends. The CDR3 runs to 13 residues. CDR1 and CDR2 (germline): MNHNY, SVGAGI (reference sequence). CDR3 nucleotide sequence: TGTGCCAGCAGTAAAGACTCCACCTACGAGCAGTACTTC. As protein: CASSKDSTYEQYF.

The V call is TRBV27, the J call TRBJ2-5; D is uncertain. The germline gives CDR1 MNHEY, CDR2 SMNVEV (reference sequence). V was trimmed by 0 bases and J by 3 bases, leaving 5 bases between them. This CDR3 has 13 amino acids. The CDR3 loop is CASSLSAEETQYF. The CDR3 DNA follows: TGTGCCAGCAGTTTATCGGCTGAAGAGACCCAGTACTTC.

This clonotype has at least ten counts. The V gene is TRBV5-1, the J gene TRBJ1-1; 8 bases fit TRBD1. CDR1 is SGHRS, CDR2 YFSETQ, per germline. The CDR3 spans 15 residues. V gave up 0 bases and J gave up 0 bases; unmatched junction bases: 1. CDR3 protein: CASSLETGVNTEAFF. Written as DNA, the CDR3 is TGCGCCAGCAGCTTGGAGACAGGGGTGAACACTGAAGCTTTCTTT.

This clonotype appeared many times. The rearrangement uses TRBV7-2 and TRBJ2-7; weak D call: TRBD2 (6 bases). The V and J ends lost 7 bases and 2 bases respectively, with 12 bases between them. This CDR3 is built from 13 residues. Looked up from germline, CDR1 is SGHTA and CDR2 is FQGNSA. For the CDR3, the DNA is TGTGCCAGCAAGGAGCGGGTCCCCTACGAGCAGTACTTC. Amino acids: CASKERVPYEQYF.

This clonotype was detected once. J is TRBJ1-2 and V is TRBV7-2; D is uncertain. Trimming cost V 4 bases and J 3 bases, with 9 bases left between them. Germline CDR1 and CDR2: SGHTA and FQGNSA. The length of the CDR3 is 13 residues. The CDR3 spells CASSSSSYYGYTF. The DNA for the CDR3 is TGTGCCAGCAGCTCGAGCTCTTACTATGGCTACACCTTC.

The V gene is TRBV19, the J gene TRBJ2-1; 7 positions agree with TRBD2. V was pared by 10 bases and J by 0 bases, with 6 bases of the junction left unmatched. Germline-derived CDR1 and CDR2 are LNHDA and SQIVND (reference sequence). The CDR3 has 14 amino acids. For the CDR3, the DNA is TGTGCCACCAACGGGGGGAGCTCCTACAATGAGCAGTTCTTC. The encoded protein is CATNGGSSYNEQFF.

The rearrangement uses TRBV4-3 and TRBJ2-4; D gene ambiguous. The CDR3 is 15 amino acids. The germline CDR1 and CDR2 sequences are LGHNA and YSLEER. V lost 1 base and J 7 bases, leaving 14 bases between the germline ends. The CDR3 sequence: CASSQGGIPDNIQYF. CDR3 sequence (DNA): TGCGCCAGCAGCCAAGGGGGAATTCCGGACAACATTCAGTACTTC.

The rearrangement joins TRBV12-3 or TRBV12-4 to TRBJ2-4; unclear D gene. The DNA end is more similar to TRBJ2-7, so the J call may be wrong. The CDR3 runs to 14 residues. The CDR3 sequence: CASSPPSLGYEQYF. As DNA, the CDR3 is TGTGCCAGCAGCCCCCCCTCGCTAGGTTACGAGCAGTACTTC.

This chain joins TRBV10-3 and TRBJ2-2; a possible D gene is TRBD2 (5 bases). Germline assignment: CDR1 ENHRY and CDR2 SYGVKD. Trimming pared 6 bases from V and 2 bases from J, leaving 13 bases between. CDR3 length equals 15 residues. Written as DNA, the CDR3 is TGTGCCATCAGGGCTGCGGGTAGCAACACCGGGGAGCTGTTTTTT. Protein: CAIRAAGSNTGELFF.

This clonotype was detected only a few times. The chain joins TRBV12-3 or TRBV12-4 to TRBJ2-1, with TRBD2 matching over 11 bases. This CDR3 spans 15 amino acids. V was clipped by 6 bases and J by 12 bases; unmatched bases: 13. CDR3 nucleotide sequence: TGTGCCAGCAGCCCGGGACTAGCGGCCCCGGCGGTGCAGTTCTTC. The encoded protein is CASSPGLAAPAVQFF.

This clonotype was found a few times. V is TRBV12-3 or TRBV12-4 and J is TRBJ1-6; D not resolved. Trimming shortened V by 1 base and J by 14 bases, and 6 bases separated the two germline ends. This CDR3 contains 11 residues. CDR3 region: CASSLDGALHF. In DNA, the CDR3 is TGTGCCAGCAGTTTAGATGGGGCCCTCCACTTT.

The CDR3 spells CSARDLTSGETQYF. Written as DNA, the CDR3 is TGCAGTGCTAGAGATTTGACTAGCGGAGAGACCCAGTACTTC. This sequence joins TRBV20-1 and TRBJ2-5; 9 nucleotides match TRBD2. The trim removed 0 bases at V and 4 bases at J, leaving 3 bases unmatched. The CDR3 totals 14 residues. The germline CDR1 and CDR2 sequences are DFQATT and SNEGSKA (reference sequence).

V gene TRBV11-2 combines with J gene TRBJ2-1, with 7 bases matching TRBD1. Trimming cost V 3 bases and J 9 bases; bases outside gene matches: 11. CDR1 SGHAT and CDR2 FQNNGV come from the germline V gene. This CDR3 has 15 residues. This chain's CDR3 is CASSFLRQGFGEQFF. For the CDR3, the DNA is TGTGCCAGCAGCTTTCTCCGACAGGGTTTCGGTGAGCAGTTCTTC.

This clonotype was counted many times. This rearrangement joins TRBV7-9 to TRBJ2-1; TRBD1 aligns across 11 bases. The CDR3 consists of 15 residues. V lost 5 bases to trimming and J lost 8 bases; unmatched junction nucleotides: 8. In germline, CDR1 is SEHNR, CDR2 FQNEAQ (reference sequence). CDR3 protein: CASSRRDRGGDEQFF. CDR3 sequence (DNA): TGTGCCAGCAGCCGCCGGGACAGGGGGGGAGATGAGCAGTTCTTC.

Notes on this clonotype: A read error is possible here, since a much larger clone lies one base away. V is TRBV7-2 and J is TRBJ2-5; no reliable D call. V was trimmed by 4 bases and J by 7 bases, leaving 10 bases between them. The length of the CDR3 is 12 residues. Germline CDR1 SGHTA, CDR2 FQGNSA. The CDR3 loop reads CASSSAAGTQYF. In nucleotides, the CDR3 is TGTGCCAGCAGCTCAGCCGCTGGGACCCAGTACTTC.

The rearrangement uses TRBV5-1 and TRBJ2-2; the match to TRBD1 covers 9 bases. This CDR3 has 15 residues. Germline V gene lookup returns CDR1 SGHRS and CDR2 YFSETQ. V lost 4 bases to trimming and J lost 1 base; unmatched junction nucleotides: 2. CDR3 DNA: TGCGCCAGCAGCAGGGACAGGGAGAACACCGGGGAGCTGTTTTTT. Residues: CASSRDRENTGELFF. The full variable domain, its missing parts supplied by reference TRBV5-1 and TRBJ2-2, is KAGVTQTPRYLIKTRGQQVTLSCSPISGHRSVSWYQQTPGQGLQFLFEYFSETQRNKGNFPGRFSGRQFSNSRSEMNVSTLELGDSALYLCASSRDRENTGELFFGEGSRLTVL.

As DNA, the CDR3 is TGCGCCAGCAGCTCGGCCGGAGTCACCGGGGAGCTGTTTTTT. Amino acids: CASSSAGVTGELFF. The chain uses TRBV5-1 and TRBJ2-2; D unresolved. V shed 3 bases and J shed 4 bases, with 10 bases lying between them. This CDR3 has 14 residues. CDR1 is SGHRS, CDR2 YFSETQ, per germline.